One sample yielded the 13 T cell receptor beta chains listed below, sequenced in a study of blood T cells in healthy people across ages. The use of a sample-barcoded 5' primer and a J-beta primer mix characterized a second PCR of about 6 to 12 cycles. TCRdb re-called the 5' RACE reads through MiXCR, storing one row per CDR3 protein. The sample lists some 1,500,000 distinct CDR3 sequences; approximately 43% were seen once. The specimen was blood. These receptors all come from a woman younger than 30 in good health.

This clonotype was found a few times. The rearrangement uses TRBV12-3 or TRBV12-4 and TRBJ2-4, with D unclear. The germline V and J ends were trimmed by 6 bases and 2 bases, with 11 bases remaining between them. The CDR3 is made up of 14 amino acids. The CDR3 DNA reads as TGTGCCAGCAGCACAGTAGGGCCCAAAAACATTCAGTACTTC. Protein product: CASSTVGPKNIQYF.

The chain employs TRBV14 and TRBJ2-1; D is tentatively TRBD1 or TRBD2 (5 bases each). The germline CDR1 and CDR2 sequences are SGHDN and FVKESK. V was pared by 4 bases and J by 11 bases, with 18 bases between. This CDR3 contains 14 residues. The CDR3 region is CASSPGPMRPKQFF. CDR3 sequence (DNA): TGTGCCAGCAGCCCGGGACCGATGAGGCCAAAGCAGTTCTTC.

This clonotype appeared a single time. DNA of the CDR3: TGTGCCAGTAGTATCGAGGTCAACACTGAAGCTTTCTTT. Translation: CASSIEVNTEAFF. The V call is TRBV19, the J call TRBJ1-1; D is unclear. V was pared by 3 bases and J by 2 bases, with 7 bases between. The CDR3 sequence is 13 residues long. The germline V gene has CDR1 LNHDA and CDR2 SQIVND (reference sequence).

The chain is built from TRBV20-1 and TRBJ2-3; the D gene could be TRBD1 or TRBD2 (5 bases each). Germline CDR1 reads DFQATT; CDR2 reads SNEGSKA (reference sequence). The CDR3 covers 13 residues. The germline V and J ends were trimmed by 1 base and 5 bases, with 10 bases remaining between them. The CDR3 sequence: CSARAGAGDTQYF. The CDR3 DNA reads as TGCAGTGCTAGAGCCGGGGCCGGAGATACGCAGTATTTT.

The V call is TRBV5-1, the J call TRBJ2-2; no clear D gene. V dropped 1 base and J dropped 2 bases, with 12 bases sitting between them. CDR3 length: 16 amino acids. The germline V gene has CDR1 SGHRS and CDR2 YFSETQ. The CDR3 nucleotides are TGCGCCAGCAGCTTGTCGTTTGGGGATAACACCGGGGAGCTGTTTTTT. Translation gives CASSLSFGDNTGELFF.

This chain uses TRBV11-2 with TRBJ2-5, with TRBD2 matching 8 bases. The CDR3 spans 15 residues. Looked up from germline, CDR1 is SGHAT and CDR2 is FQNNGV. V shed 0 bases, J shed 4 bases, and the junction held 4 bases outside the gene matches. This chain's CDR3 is CASSLEILAGETQYF. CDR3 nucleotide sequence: TGTGCCAGCAGCTTAGAGATCCTAGCGGGAGAGACCCAGTACTTC.

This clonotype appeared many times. CDR3 region: CASSPQNGGPSTDTQYF. The CDR3 nucleotides read TGCGCCAGCAGCCCTCAGAACGGGGGACCTAGCACAGATACGCAGTATTTT. V usage is TRBV4-1 and J usage is TRBJ2-3; D is perhaps TRBD2 (6 bases). Trimming cost V 4 bases and J 0 bases, with 17 bases left between them. The CDR3 extends over 17 amino acids. Germline-derived CDR1 and CDR2 are MGHRA and YSYEKL.

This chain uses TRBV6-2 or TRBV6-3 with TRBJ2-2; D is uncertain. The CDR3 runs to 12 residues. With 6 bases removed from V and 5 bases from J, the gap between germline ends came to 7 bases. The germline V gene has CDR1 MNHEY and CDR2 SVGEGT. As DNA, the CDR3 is TGTGCCAGCAGACAAACTACCGGGGAGCTGTTTTTT. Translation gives CASRQTTGELFF.

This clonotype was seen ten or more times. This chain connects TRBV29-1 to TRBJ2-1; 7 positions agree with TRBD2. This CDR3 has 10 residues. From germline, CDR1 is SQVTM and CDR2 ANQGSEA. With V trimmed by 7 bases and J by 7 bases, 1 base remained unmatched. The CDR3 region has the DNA TGCAGCGGGGGAGGGAATGAGCAGTTCTTC. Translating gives CSGGGNEQFF.

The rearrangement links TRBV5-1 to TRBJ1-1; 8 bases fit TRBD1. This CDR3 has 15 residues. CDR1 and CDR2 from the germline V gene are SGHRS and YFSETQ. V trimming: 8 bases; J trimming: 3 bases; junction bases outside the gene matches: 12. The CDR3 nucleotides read TGCGCCAGTATGGGGGCAGGGGGCCTGCACACTGAAGCTTTCTTT. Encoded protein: CASMGAGGLHTEAFF.

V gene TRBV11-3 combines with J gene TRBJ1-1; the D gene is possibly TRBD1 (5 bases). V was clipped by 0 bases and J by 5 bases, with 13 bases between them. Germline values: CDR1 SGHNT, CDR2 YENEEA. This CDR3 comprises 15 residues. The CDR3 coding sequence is TGTGCCAGCAGCTTAGATGGATTGGGGGGGACTGAAGCTTTCTTT. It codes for CASSLDGLGGTEAFF.

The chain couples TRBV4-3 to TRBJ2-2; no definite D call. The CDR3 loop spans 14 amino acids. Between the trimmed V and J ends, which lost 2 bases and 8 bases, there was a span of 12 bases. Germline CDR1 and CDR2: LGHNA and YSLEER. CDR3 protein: CASSQRALVGELFF. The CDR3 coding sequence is TGCGCCAGCAGCCAAAGAGCCCTGGTGGGGGAGCTGTTTTTT.

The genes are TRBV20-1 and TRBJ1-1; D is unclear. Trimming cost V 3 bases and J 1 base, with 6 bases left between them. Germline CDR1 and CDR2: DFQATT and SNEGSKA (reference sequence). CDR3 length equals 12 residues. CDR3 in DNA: TGCAGTGCTAGTTTTGCGAACACTGAAGCTTTCTTT. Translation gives CSASFANTEAFF.